This is a list of T cell receptor beta chains from one sample in a study of T cell repertoires in aging, cancer and after chemotherapy. Each CDR3 protein gets one entry after TCRdb re-called the multiplex PCR reads with MiXCR. The sample includes approximately 1,000 distinct CDR3 sequences, about 30% of them seen just once. The sample consisted of blood. These receptor sequences come from a human donor with a solid tumor. Both conserved end residues are trimmed from each CDR3. The D gene is left open where the match is weak.

. TRBJ2-7 TRBV27 ASSPSGPENYEQY
. TRBJ2-1 TRBV7-2 ASRAGQLYNEQF
. TRBJ2-1 TRBV11-3 ASSSQAYNEQF
. TRBJ1-1 TRBV7-3 ASSLRDRTGEAF
. TRBJ1-2 TRBV29-1 SVGGTYGYT
. TRBJ2-7 TRBV11-3 ASSYRDGRSYEQY
. TRBJ1-6 TRBV6-6 ASSPSGNNSPLH
TRBD1 TRBJ1-5 TRBV27 ASSNRGGGNQPQH
. TRBJ2-7 TRBV21-1 ASSKTYEQY
. TRBJ2-5 TRBV25-1 ASMEVAQETQY
TRBD1 TRBJ2-7 TRBV20-1 SATLDRGLTYEQY
TRBD2 TRBJ2-3 TRBV4-1 ASSQASSGGAYWSPDTQY
TRBD2 TRBJ2-5 TRBV29-1 SVSVGAGGTTQY
. TRBJ2-6 TRBV29-1 SVEEFADSGANVLT
. TRBJ1-2 TRBV29-1 SVLLTYGYT
. TRBJ1-2 TRBV2 ASSSTAANYGYT
. TRBJ1-5 TRBV2 AVGGNQPQH
TRBD1 TRBJ1-2 TRBV6-6 ASRDRVYGYT
. TRBJ2-5 TRBV20-1 SARGGGGGETQY
. TRBJ2-3 TRBV5-1 ASSRWGDTDTQY
TRBD1 TRBJ1-5 TRBV29-1 SVAIGQGNQPQH
. TRBJ2-1 TRBV7-3 ASSTRPEEQF
TRBD2 TRBJ2-1 TRBV18 ASSGLAGWNEQF
. TRBJ2-3 TRBV29-1 SVMGDGSVQY
TRBD2 TRBJ2-3 TRBV11-2 ASSPVAGGLTDTQY
. TRBJ1-5 TRBV19 AISMFSSDNQTQH
. TRBJ1-1 TRBV5-5 ASSALRGVTAF
. TRBJ1-2 TRBV11-2 ASSLVAGWNGYT
. TRBJ1-5 TRBV7-3 ASSSDIYSNQPQH
. TRBJ1-4 TRBV24-1 ATSDPTTPNEKLF
. TRBJ1-2 TRBV10-3 AITPGPESNYGYT
. TRBJ1-1 TRBV7-2 ASSSWTTNTEAF
TRBD2 TRBJ2-1 TRBV7-2 ASSPPGLAQF
. TRBJ1-1 TRBV5-1 ASSADTLGVTEAF
. TRBJ1-5 TRBV6-4 ASSYSMGGGQPQH
TRBD1 TRBJ2-7 TRBV6-6 ASRRQQGAGREQY
. TRBJ2-2 TRBV4-1 ASSQGQQGLGELF
. TRBJ1-1 TRBV29-1 SVDKAGTEAF
TRBD1 TRBJ2-2 TRBV11-3 ASSKDRFTGELF
. TRBJ2-2 TRBV6-5 ASSYNVGGPGELF
TRBD2 TRBJ2-1 TRBV20-1 SARLFGGSQVGNEQF
TRBD1 TRBJ2-3 TRBV7-3 ASSHRGLRTDTQY
. TRBJ2-7 TRBV29-1 SVAKGSEQY
. TRBJ1-5 TRBV20-1 SARDRLALPNQPQH
TRBD1 TRBJ1-1 TRBV6-1 ASSQDRDTEAF
TRBD1 TRBJ2-1 TRBV18 ASSPGQGNEQF
TRBD2 TRBJ2-2 TRBV11-3 ASSFTGGMEEELF
. TRBJ2-1 TRBV7-6 ASSLKGYMGDRTARNEQF
. TRBJ2-1 TRBV6-1 ASYSYNEQF
. TRBJ1-2 TRBV6-5 ASSQGTPTSYGYT
. TRBJ2-1 TRBV7-3 ASSWVGLPEQF
. TRBJ2-5 TRBV11-3 ASSTAVGETQY
. TRBJ2-7 TRBV20-1 SASNRKEQY
. TRBJ1-1 TRBV7-9 ASRQGVNTEAF
TRBD1 TRBJ1-5 TRBV20-1 SARYQGGEYSNQPQH
TRBD1 TRBJ1-6 TRBV7-6 ASSRTGGNSPLH
. TRBJ2-1 TRBV28 ASNLAGNEQF
. TRBJ1-5 TRBV5-6 ASSLGGGQPQH